Following are 30 T cell receptor beta chains from one sample sequenced in a study of T cell responses to AZD1222 COVID-19 vaccine. Repertoires were generated with immunoSEQ multiplex PCR, while TCRdb's copy carries only in-frame clones and drops some. Seen here are 95,000 to 100,000 clones, approximately 87% observed once, and the top ten hold 10%. The starting material was peripheral blood, obtained 28 days after the second AZD1222 dose. Receptors were obtained from an adult who received the AZD1222 COVID-19 vaccine.

This sequence joins TRBV3-1 (or the pseudogene TRBV3-2) and TRBJ2-1; 9 bases are a match to TRBD1. CDR1 LGHDT and CDR2 YNNKEL come from the germline V gene (reference sequence). V dropped 3 bases and J dropped 7; count of bases not matched to a gene: 10. This CDR3 is built from 16 residues. In DNA, the CDR3 is TGTGCCAGCAGCCAGCAACCGGGACAGGGATCGAATGAGCAGTTCTTC. This sequence encodes CASSQQPGQGSNEQFF.

This chain links TRBV28 with TRBJ1-2, with D unresolved. Trimming shortened V by 4 bases and J by 2 bases, and 14 bases separated the two germline ends. The CDR3 sequence is 15 residues long. CDR1 is MDHEN and CDR2 is SYDVKM in the germline V gene. CDR3 loop: CASSSSSPSNYGYTF. CDR3 DNA sequence: TGTGCCAGCAGTTCATCGTCCCCATCGAACTATGGCTACACCTTC.

This chain joins TRBV7-2 and TRBJ1-1, with a weak D call TRBD1 (5 bases). The germline V gene encodes CDR1 SGHTA and CDR2 FQGNSA. Trimming cost V 6 bases and J 10 bases, with 18 bases left between them. The CDR3 length is 13 residues. The CDR3 DNA is TGTGCCAGCAGTTCCACGTTTGGGGGGGGAGCTTTCTTT. Amino acid sequence: CASSSTFGGGAFF.

The V call is TRBV27, the J call TRBJ2-2; D not certain. In germline, CDR1 is MNHEY, CDR2 SMNVEV (reference sequence). This CDR3 is built from 14 residues. Trimming stripped 5 bases from V and 3 bases from J, with 10 bases between. The CDR3 here is CASSLDRYTGELFF. The CDR3 DNA follows: TGTGCCAGCAGTCTAGATAGGTACACCGGGGAGCTGTTTTTT.

The rearrangement links TRBV18 to TRBJ1-5; 9 nucleotides match TRBD1. J was trimmed by 1 base and V by 2 bases; bases with no gene match: 3. The germline gives CDR1 KGHSH, CDR2 LQKENI. The CDR3 covers 16 residues. In nucleotides, the CDR3 is TGTGCCAGCTCACCAGAGACAGGGGGGAGCAATCAGCCCCAGCATTTT. Amino acids: CASSPETGGSNQPQHF.

V and J are TRBV3-1 (or the pseudogene TRBV3-2) and TRBJ2-2; 12 bases are shared with TRBD2. The V and J ends lost 4 bases and 4 bases, in that order; junction bases with no gene match: 10. CDR3 size: 18 residues. Germline lookup yields CDR1 LGHDT and CDR2 YNNKEL (reference sequence). The chain's CDR3 is CASSPRSSGGAGTGELFF. The CDR3 DNA reads as TGTGCCAGCAGCCCCCGCTCTAGCGGGGGGGCGGGCACCGGGGAGCTGTTTTTT.

J is TRBJ2-7 and V is TRBV7-3; D remains unclear. CDR1 is SGHTA and CDR2 is FQGTGA in the germline V gene. Trimming took 4 bases from V and 3 from J, leaving 10 bases between them. The CDR3 has 13 residues. As DNA, the CDR3 is TGTGCCAGCAGCTCGGGTCGTGACTACGAGCAGTACTTC. It codes for CASSSGRDYEQYF.

This clone has a single count. The chain couples TRBV27 to TRBJ2-3; 9 nucleotides agree with TRBD1. Germline loops: CDR1 MNHEY, CDR2 SMNVEV (reference sequence). This CDR3 comprises 15 residues. Trimming took 6 bases from V and 1 from J; bases not matched to a gene: 5. The CDR3 nucleotides are TGTGCCAGCAGGGGTGGGGACAGGGGCACAGATACGCAGTATTTT. It is translated as CASRGGDRGTDTQYF.

The chain couples TRBV7-3 to TRBJ2-3, with 9 bases lining up with TRBD2. Trimming took 5 bases from V and 4 from J; bases not matched to a gene: 10. From germline, CDR1 is SGHTA and CDR2 FQGTGA. There are 16 residues in the CDR3. The CDR3 region has the DNA TGTGCCAGCAGCAGACCGACTGCGGGGGGGGCAGATACGCAGTATTTT. It yields the protein CASSRPTAGGADTQYF.

The gene calls are TRBV15 and TRBJ2-5; D possibly corresponds to TRBD2 (5 bases). V gave up 3 bases and J gave up 2 bases, with 16 bases separating them. Germline-derived CDR1 and CDR2 are LNHNV and YYDKDF (reference sequence). CDR3 size: 16 residues. CDR3 sequence reads: CATSRGAWADQETQYF. The CDR3 DNA reads as TGTGCCACCAGCAGGGGAGCCTGGGCTGATCAAGAGACCCAGTACTTC.

This chain connects TRBV5-1 to TRBJ1-6; TRBD1 might be the D (6 bases). The CDR3 contains 15 residues. V shed 0 bases and J shed 6 bases, with 10 bases lying between them. Germline V gives CDR1 SGHRS, CDR2 YFSETQ. The CDR3 sequence: CASSLATGLNSPLHF. CDR3 DNA: TGCGCCAGCAGCTTGGCCACAGGGCTTAATTCACCCCTCCACTTT.

This rearrangement joins TRBV19 to TRBJ2-7; TRBD1 might be the D (6 bases). Germline lookup yields CDR1 LNHDA and CDR2 SQIVND (reference sequence). This CDR3 is 14 amino acids long. The ends were cut back, 6 bases at V and 2 bases at J, with 14 bases in the middle. The CDR3 DNA reads as TGTGCCAGTAGGCCGAGGGACAAGGCCTACGAGCAGTACTTC. This sequence encodes CASRPRDKAYEQYF.

CDR3 loop: CASSVVGGPDTQYF. The DNA of the CDR3 is TGTGCCAGCAGCGTAGTTGGGGGGCCGGATACGCAGTATTTT. The genes are TRBV9 and TRBJ2-3, with D perhaps assigned TRBD1 or TRBD2 (6 bases each). With 0 bases removed from V and 6 bases from J, the gap between germline ends came to 11 bases. This CDR3 spans 14 amino acids. Germline values: CDR1 SGDLS, CDR2 YYNGEE.

The chain joins TRBV6-2 or TRBV6-3 to TRBJ1-6, with D unresolved. This CDR3 has 12 amino acids. Germline CDR1 is MNHEY and CDR2 is SVGEGT. V was cut by 6 bases and J by 10 bases, with 10 bases left in between. Here the CDR3 DNA reads TGTGCCAGCAGCCCACTTACCTCACCCCTCCACTTT. Translating it yields CASSPLTSPLHF.

The J gene is TRBJ2-2, the V gene TRBV4-1; TRBD1 matches at 9 bases. V dropped 0 bases and J dropped 13; count of bases not matched to a gene: 12. This CDR3 contains 16 residues. Looked up from germline, CDR1 is MGHRA and CDR2 is YSYEKL. The CDR3 spells CASSQEPPGQGSTLFF. CDR3 nucleotides: TGCGCCAGCAGCCAAGAGCCACCGGGACAGGGATCAACGCTGTTTTTT.

This rearrangement joins TRBV6-5 to TRBJ1-2; D is undetermined. V shed 0 bases and J shed 0 bases, with 11 bases lying between them. Per germline, CDR1 MNHEY and CDR2 SVGAGI. CDR3 length: 16 residues. The CDR3 coding sequence is TGTGCCAGCAGTTACTCGACATCCGGAGCTAACTATGGCTACACCTTC. Its translation is CASSYSTSGANYGYTF.

J is TRBJ1-5 and V is TRBV12-3 or TRBV12-4, with D hard to call. Trimming shortened V by 3 bases and J by 1 base, and 4 bases separated the two germline ends. The CDR3 contains 13 residues. The CDR3 reads CASSFSSNQPQHF. CDR3 sequence (DNA): TGTGCCAGCAGTTTTTCCAGCAATCAGCCCCAGCATTTT.

This chain joins TRBV18 and TRBJ2-1; 11 bases align to TRBD2. The CDR3 runs to 13 residues. The junction had 1 base not matched to a gene; V was cut back by 6 bases and J by 6 bases. Germline CDR1 reads KGHSH; CDR2 reads LQKENI. The CDR3 sequence: CASSGTSGNEQFF. The CDR3 nucleotides read TGTGCCAGCTCCGGGACTAGCGGCAATGAGCAGTTCTTC.

The V call is TRBV5-6, the J call TRBJ2-3, with unresolved D. Germline V gives CDR1 SGHDT, CDR2 YYEEEE. CDR3 length equals 15 residues. The germline V and J ends were trimmed by 0 bases and 2 bases, with 10 bases remaining between them. CDR3 DNA sequence: TGTGCCAGCAGCTTGGACATGACTCCCACAGATACGCAGTATTTT. Translated, it gives CASSLDMTPTDTQYF.

J is TRBJ2-3 and V is TRBV5-1; 9 bases line up with TRBD1. The germline V gene has CDR1 SGHRS and CDR2 YFSETQ. CDR3 length: 16 amino acids. Losses at the gene ends were 1 base for V and 6 bases for J; bases not matched to a gene: 9. Here the CDR3 reads CASSLSQGATGDTQYF. In DNA form, the CDR3 reads TGCGCCAGCAGCTTGTCACAGGGGGCGACGGGGGATACGCAGTATTTT.

The CDR3 DNA reads TGTGCCAGCAGTTGGAATCGCAGGGAGGAAGCCTACGAGCAGTACTTC. This codes for CASSWNRREEAYEQYF. V is TRBV6-2 or TRBV6-3 and J is TRBJ2-7, with D possibly TRBD2 on 6 matching bases. Trimming removed 4 bases from V and 2 bases from J, with 18 bases in between. Germline V gives CDR1 MNHEY, CDR2 SVGEGT. The CDR3 contains 16 residues.

CDR3 protein: CSVSTGQQPQHF. The CDR3 coding sequence is TGCAGCGTATCAACGGGGCAACAGCCCCAGCATTTT. The chain uses TRBV29-1 and TRBJ1-5; tentative D call: TRBD1 (5 bases). V was pared by 6 bases and J by 7 bases, with 13 bases between. The CDR3 runs 12 residues. CDR1 and CDR2 from the germline V gene are SQVTM and ANQGSEA.

The table lists this clone with a few counts. The chain links TRBV6-5 to TRBJ2-1; 8 nucleotides match TRBD2. CDR1 and CDR2 from the germline V gene are MNHEY and SVGAGI. Trimming removed 4 bases from V and 0 bases from J; junction bases left unmatched: 5. This CDR3 is built from 16 residues. The CDR3 protein is CASSSPGGSSYNEQFF. CDR3 in DNA: TGTGCCAGCAGTTCCCCGGGAGGGAGCTCCTACAATGAGCAGTTCTTC.

The CDR3 DNA sequence: TGTGCCAGCAGTAGCGTCCCGACGGGGGGCACTGAAGCTTTCTTT. Translating gives CASSSVPTGGTEAFF. The chain carries TRBV2 and TRBJ1-1, with a tentative D call TRBD1 (5 bases). V shed 5 bases and J shed 4 bases, with 17 bases lying between them. CDR3 length equals 15 residues. CDR1 is SNHLY and CDR2 is FYNNEI in the germline V gene.

The chain has TRBV5-1 and TRBJ2-5; 10 bases align to TRBD2. This CDR3 contains 13 residues. The germline V gene has CDR1 SGHRS and CDR2 YFSETQ. V gave up 3 bases and J gave up 13 bases; unmatched junction bases: 9. This chain's CDR3 is CASSSLAGESLYF. The CDR3, as DNA: TGCGCCAGCAGCTCCCTAGCGGGAGAGAGTCTGTACTTC. Filled out from reference TRBV5-1 and TRBJ2-5, the complete variable domain reads KAGVTQTPRYLIKTRGQQVTLSCSPISGHRSVSWYQQTPGQGLQFLFEYFSETQRNKGNFPGRFSGRQFSNSRSEMNVSTLELGDSALYLCASSSLAGESLYFGPGTRLLVL.

The rearrangement uses TRBV2 and TRBJ1-4; no clear D gene. This CDR3 comprises 14 residues. V shed 4 bases and J shed 0 bases, with 6 bases lying between them. CDR1 is SNHLY and CDR2 is FYNNEI in the germline V gene. The CDR3: CASSARTTNEKLFF. The CDR3 DNA follows: TGTGCCAGCAGTGCCAGGACAACTAATGAAAAACTGTTTTTT.

The rearrangement links TRBV30 to TRBJ2-5; D possibly corresponds to TRBD1 (6 bases). The germline V and J ends were trimmed by 4 bases and 9 bases, with 18 bases remaining between them. This CDR3 is 13 amino acids long. The germline gives CDR1 GTSNPN, CDR2 SVGIG (reference sequence). The CDR3 protein is CAWTGTPNAAQYF. In DNA form, the CDR3 reads TGTGCCTGGACGGGGACACCCAACGCCGCCCAGTACTTC.

On this clone: The same CDR3 is also encoded by other DNA sequences in this sample. The chain is built from TRBV9 and TRBJ2-7; 7 nucleotides agree with TRBD1. The V gene's germline CDR1 is SGDLS and CDR2 YYNGEE. Unmatched junction bases numbered 2, after V lost 0 bases and J lost 2 bases. This CDR3 has 14 residues. In DNA form, the CDR3 reads TGTGCCAGCAGCGTAGGTCAGGGGGCCTACGAGCAGTACTTC. Protein product: CASSVGQGAYEQYF.

This clone is labeled large. The rearrangement uses TRBV19 and TRBJ2-7; D is possibly TRBD1 (6 bases). CDR1 is LNHDA, CDR2 SQIVND, per germline (reference sequence). V was pared by 2 bases and J by 3 bases, with 17 bases between. The CDR3 consists of 16 residues. The CDR3 here is CASSIWWRDRLYEQYF. CDR3 bases: TGTGCCAGTAGTATATGGTGGCGAGACAGGCTCTACGAGCAGTACTTC.

The chain links TRBV11-2 to TRBJ2-7; tentatively, D is TRBD2 (5 bases). This CDR3 has 15 amino acids. Trimming left V 7 bases short and J 0 bases short, with 16 bases between. Germline V gene sequence: CDR1 SGHAT, CDR2 FQNNGV. CDR3 sequence (DNA): TGTGCCAGCACATCCTCCGGTGGACTCTCCTACGAGCAGTACTTC. This translates into CASTSSGGLSYEQYF.